The next 21 T cell receptor beta chains were all read from a single sample in a study of regulatory T cells in long-lasting Graves disease. Time point here: persistent/refractory GD, antithyroid drugs over 5 years with positive TRAb. PBMC-derived RNA was used for the TCR library. Arm-PCR of CDR3 regions and iRepertoire HTBI primers were used to build TCR beta libraries. MiXCR was run by TCRdb on the multiplex PCR reads, yielding one entry per CDR3 protein. The repertoire holds 400,000 to 500,000 distinct CDR3 sequences, 22% seen once, with 13% in the top ten. The specimen was peripheral blood mononuclear cells (PBMCs), collected when the disease was refractory, from a patient treated with antithyroid drugs. These receptors were collected from a female donor with Graves disease.

V is TRBV7-9 and J is TRBJ1-3; tentatively, D is TRBD1 (5 bases). Looked up from germline, CDR1 is SEHNR and CDR2 is FQNEAQ (reference sequence). The CDR3 length is 16 residues. Trimming pared 5 bases from V and 0 bases from J, leaving 14 bases between. CDR3 nucleotide sequence: TGTGCCAGCAGCACTATGAGGGGACCCTCTGGAAACACCATATATTTT. Protein: CASSTMRGPSGNTIYF.

This clonotype has at least ten counts. This sequence joins TRBV2 and TRBJ2-7, with 7 bases lining up with TRBD1. This CDR3 is built from 15 residues. CDR1 SNHLY and CDR2 FYNNEI come from the germline V gene. V lost 7 bases, J lost 2 bases, and 11 bases stayed unmatched. In DNA, the CDR3 is TGTGCCAGCATTCCTAGGACAGGCGTCCCCTACGAGCAGTACTTC. This encodes CASIPRTGVPYEQYF.

This clonotype was found many times. The CDR3 bases are TGCAGCGTCGATCAGGGGGTTGAGACCCAGTACTTC. Translating it yields CSVDQGVETQYF. The rearrangement links TRBV29-1 to TRBJ2-5; 7 bases agree with TRBD1. CDR1 and CDR2 from the germline V gene are SQVTM and ANQGSEA. The CDR3 spans 12 residues. The trim removed 6 bases at V and 5 bases at J, leaving 6 bases unmatched.

The CDR3 DNA reads TGTGCCAGCAGTTACAATCTACGGATAGCTAACTATGGCTACACCTTC. Translating gives CASSYNLRIANYGYTF. J is TRBJ1-2 and V is TRBV6-2 or TRBV6-3; D is ambiguous. The CDR3 is 16 amino acids. Trimming removed 2 bases at V and 0 bases at J, with 13 bases between. Germline loops: CDR1 MNHEY, CDR2 SVGEGT.

This clonotype was recorded at least ten times. The genes are TRBV2 and TRBJ1-2, with D perhaps matching TRBD1 (5 bases). The CDR3 sequence is 12 residues long. The V gene's germline CDR1 is SNHLY and CDR2 FYNNEI. V lost 4 bases to trimming and J lost 7 bases, with 10 bases between them. The CDR3 here is CASSVSGGGYTF. CDR3 in DNA: TGTGCCAGCAGTGTATCTGGGGGTGGCTACACCTTC. The variable domain in full, completed from reference TRBV2 and TRBJ1-2, reads EPEVTQTPSHQVTQMGQEVILRCVPISNHLYFYWYRQILGQKVEFLVSFYNNEISEKSEIFDDQFSVERPDGSNFTLKIRSTKLEDSAMYFCASSVSGGGYTFGSGTRLTVV.

V usage is TRBV6-1 and J usage is TRBJ1-2; no firm D call. Germline V gene data show CDR1 as MNHNS and CDR2 as SASEGT. V gave up 6 bases and J gave up 4 bases, with 15 bases separating them. This CDR3 contains 14 residues. CDR3 nucleotide sequence: TGTGCCAGCAGGTGGACGCCAGCGAGCTATGGCTACACCTTC. The encoded protein is CASRWTPASYGYTF.

This clonotype was seen at least ten times. The V gene is TRBV7-2, the J gene TRBJ2-6; unclear D gene. Trimming left V 5 bases short and J 0 bases short, with 8 bases between. Per germline, CDR1 SGHTA and CDR2 FQGNSA. The CDR3 has 15 amino acids. CDR3 sequence reads: CASSTSGSGANVLTF. The CDR3 DNA reads TGTGCCAGCAGCACTTCAGGCTCTGGGGCCAACGTCCTGACTTTC.

The chain couples TRBV20-1 to TRBJ1-2; a weak D match, TRBD1 (5 bases). The V and J ends lost 0 bases and 4 bases respectively, with 9 bases between them. CDR1 and CDR2 from the germline V gene are DFQATT and SNEGSKA (reference sequence). The CDR3 totals 13 residues. The CDR3 sequence is CSAREGEGYGYTF. The CDR3 DNA is TGCAGTGCTAGAGAAGGGGAGGGCTATGGCTACACCTTC.

This clonotype was detected only a few times. The chain carries TRBV10-3 and TRBJ2-7, with 12 bases identical to TRBD2. Germline CDR1 ENHRY, CDR2 SYGVKD. V lost 6 bases to trimming and J lost 4 bases; unmatched junction nucleotides: 10. This CDR3 is built from 16 residues. CDR3 sequence reads: CAISDSGLAGLYEQYF. The CDR3 DNA is TGTGCCATCAGCGACTCAGGACTAGCGGGATTATACGAGCAGTACTTC.

This clonotype was picked up many times. The rearrangement uses TRBV15 and TRBJ2-5, with D possibly being TRBD2 (5 bases). The germline V and J ends were trimmed by 0 bases and 5 bases, with 13 bases remaining between them. This CDR3 region has 15 residues. Germline V gene data show CDR1 as LNHNV and CDR2 as YYDKDF (reference sequence). The CDR3 loop reads CATSRDPSGRETQYF. CDR3 in DNA: TGTGCCACCAGCAGAGATCCCAGCGGTAGGGAGACCCAGTACTTC. The variable domain in full, completed from reference TRBV15 and TRBJ2-5, reads DAMVIQNPRYQVTQFGKPVTLSCSQTLNHNVMYWYQQKSSQAPKLLFHYYDKDFNNEADTPDNFQSRRPNTSFCFLDIRSPGLGDTAMYLCATSRDPSGRETQYFGPGTRLLVL.

CDR3 loop: CASSHTSGSNYGYTF. The CDR3 DNA is TGTGCCAGCAGCCACACATCAGGCAGCAACTATGGCTACACCTTC. The V call is TRBV3-1, the J call TRBJ1-2; D remains unclear. This CDR3 spans 15 amino acids. CDR1 is LGHDT, CDR2 YNNKEL, per germline (reference sequence). Trimming cost V 3 bases and J 2 bases, with 13 bases left between them.

This clonotype was recorded at least ten times. The rearrangement links TRBV6-9 to TRBJ1-2, with a possible D match to TRBD1 (6 bases). CDR1 is MNHGY, CDR2 SVAAGI, per germline. The CDR3 has 13 amino acids. The V end was cut by 3 bases, the J end by 7 bases, with 12 bases between. The CDR3 DNA reads as TGTGCCAGCAGTTACGATGCAGGGGCTGGCTACACCTTC. Amino acids: CASSYDAGAGYTF.

The gene calls are TRBV12-3 or TRBV12-4 and TRBJ1-3; D remains unclear. Trimming left V 2 bases short and J 3 bases short, with 11 bases between. The CDR3 totals 15 residues. CDR3 sequence (DNA): TGTGCCAGCAGTTTAATGGCAGCCAGTGGAAACACCATATATTTT. Residues: CASSLMAASGNTIYF.

This clonotype was observed a handful of times. CDR3 DNA: TGTGCCAGTAGAGAATTCAACACCGGGGAGCTGTTTTTT. Translating it yields CASREFNTGELFF. The V gene is TRBV19, the J gene TRBJ2-2; D is undetermined. The CDR3 totals 13 residues. V was shortened by 6 bases and J by 2 bases, with 7 bases between the two germline ends. CDR1 LNHDA and CDR2 SQIVND come from the germline V gene (reference sequence).

Worth noting for this clonotype: This could be a read error, since a much larger clone is one nucleotide away. The V call is TRBV28, the J call TRBJ1-1; no clear D. Trimming removed 4 bases from V and 0 bases from J, with 15 bases in between. The length of the CDR3 is 16 residues. The germline gives CDR1 MDHEN, CDR2 SYDVKM. The CDR3 coding sequence is TGTGCCAGCAGTTACCTAAAAAACGGGGTGAACACTGAAGCTTTCTTT. It yields the protein CASSYLKNGVNTEAFF.

This clonotype was detected a few times. This rearrangement joins TRBV7-9 to TRBJ2-1, with D uncertain. CDR1 SEHNR and CDR2 FQNEAQ come from the germline V gene (reference sequence). This CDR3 is 15 amino acids long. Trimming left V 2 bases short and J 3 bases short, with 11 bases between. The CDR3 reads CASSLTDPNYNEQFF. CDR3 nucleotide sequence: TGTGCCAGCAGCTTAACCGATCCCAACTACAATGAGCAGTTCTTC.

This clonotype occurred many times. The rearrangement joins TRBV7-2 to TRBJ2-7, with 12 bases identical to TRBD2. The germline V gene encodes CDR1 SGHTA and CDR2 FQGNSA. The CDR3 has 17 amino acids. J was trimmed by 0 bases and V by 2 bases; bases with no gene match: 5. DNA for the CDR3: TGTGCCAGCAGCTTAACTCTAGCGGGGGGGAACTCCTACGAGCAGTACTTC. Translating it yields CASSLTLAGGNSYEQYF.

This clonotype was picked up a small number of times. This chain links TRBV7-9 with TRBJ1-1, with D unclear. The CDR3 has 13 residues. Germline V CDR1 and CDR2: SEHNR, FQNEAQ (reference sequence). V was clipped by 1 base and J by 3 bases, with 6 bases between them. CDR3 DNA sequence: TGTGCCAGCAGCTTAGGCGAGGACACTGAAGCTTTCTTT. Its translation is CASSLGEDTEAFF.

The genes are TRBV11-2 and TRBJ2-2; 9 bases are shared with TRBD2. The trim removed 4 bases at V and 4 bases at J, leaving 13 bases unmatched. CDR3 length: 18 amino acids. Germline values: CDR1 SGHAT, CDR2 FQNNGV. CDR3 nucleotides: TGTGCCAGCAGCTGGTCGTACTTAGCGGGAGTGGGCACCGGGGAGCTGTTTTTT. Its translation: CASSWSYLAGVGTGELFF.

There are many counts of this clonotype. V usage is TRBV7-8 and J usage is TRBJ1-2; no clear D. Germline V gene data show CDR1 as SGHVS and CDR2 as FQNEAQ. This CDR3 has 14 amino acids. Deletions cut 7 bases from V and 5 bases from J, with 17 bases between. In DNA, the CDR3 is TGTGCCAGCACCTCTTTGAGGCGTGATTATGGCTACACCTTC. Its protein product is CASTSLRRDYGYTF.

This clonotype occurred many times. At one of its ends the junction is not consistent with the germline gene, which may arise from a read error. The chain recombines TRBV7-3 with TRBJ1-2, with 8 bases fitting TRBD1. CDR3 length: 13 residues. Germline CDR1 and CDR2: SGHTA and FQGTGA. The CDR3 sequence: CASSLTSGQVEVF. The CDR3 DNA reads TGTGCCAGCAGCTTAACGTCGGGACAGGTCGAAGTCTTC. Complete variable domain (other parts from reference TRBV7-3 and TRBJ1-2): GAGVSQTPSNKVTEKGKYVELRCDPISGHTALYWYRQSLGQGPEFLIYFQGTGAADDSGLPNDRFFAVRPEGSVSTLKIQRTERGDSAVYLCASSLTSGQVEVFGSGTRLTVV.